This TCR beta chain is from a study of control samples from healthy donors and cancer patients. The method was immunoSEQ multiplex PCR; TCRdb's version includes in-frame clones alone and lacks a portion of them. The sample has under 70,000 clones, 87% seen once; the top ten hold around an eighth. Deletions cut 3 bases from V and 7 bases from J, with 12 bases between. This CDR3 is 13 amino acids long. CDR1 is MGHDK, CDR2 SYGVNS, per germline. The sample consisted of PBMCs. This TCR came from a man aged 55 to 70 with head and neck cancer. The chain employs TRBV25-1 and TRBJ1-2; tentatively, D is TRBD1 (6 bases). This CDR3 is CASSEGAHRGYTF. CDR3 sequence (DNA): TGTGCCAGCAGTGAGGGGGCGCATCGTGGCTACACCTTC.